This T cell receptor beta chain was documented in a study of cytomegalovirus exposure and HLA in healthy donors. Study details: Samples from HLA-typed donors yielded 65 million to 85 million unique TCRs in an early data release. Study-level points and caveats: Because they were indistinguishable, some V segments, including TRBV6-2 and TRBV6-3, were excluded. What was likely a sequencing artifact was a cluster of highly shared sequence variants.

The CDR3 totals 16 residues. Germline assignment: CDR1 SNHLY and CDR2 FYNNEI. Trimming cost V 3 bases and J 0 bases, with 15 bases left between them. Concerning this clone itself: Antigen: not known.

A multiplex PCR was run with 60 Vbeta primers and 13 Jbeta primers. Per the original methods: The count from a later analysis was 70 million to 85 million unique TCR beta chains, about 9.9 million of them shared. Here immunoSEQ multiplex PCR was the method, and the copy in TCRdb shows in-frame clones only, minus some. V, J and clone size were drawn from that table, and D and trimming were deduced from the DNA. The data show about 200,000 clones, about 80% seen once. The clonotype originates from a woman in her thirties or forties in good health and CMV-seronegative. What was sequenced was PBMCs. The chain carries TRBV2 and TRBJ2-7; maybe TRBD1 (6 bases). The chain's CDR3 is CASSDLRQANSYEQYF. In nucleotides, the CDR3 is TGTGCCAGCAGTGATTTGAGACAGGCTAACTCCTACGAGCAGTACTTC.